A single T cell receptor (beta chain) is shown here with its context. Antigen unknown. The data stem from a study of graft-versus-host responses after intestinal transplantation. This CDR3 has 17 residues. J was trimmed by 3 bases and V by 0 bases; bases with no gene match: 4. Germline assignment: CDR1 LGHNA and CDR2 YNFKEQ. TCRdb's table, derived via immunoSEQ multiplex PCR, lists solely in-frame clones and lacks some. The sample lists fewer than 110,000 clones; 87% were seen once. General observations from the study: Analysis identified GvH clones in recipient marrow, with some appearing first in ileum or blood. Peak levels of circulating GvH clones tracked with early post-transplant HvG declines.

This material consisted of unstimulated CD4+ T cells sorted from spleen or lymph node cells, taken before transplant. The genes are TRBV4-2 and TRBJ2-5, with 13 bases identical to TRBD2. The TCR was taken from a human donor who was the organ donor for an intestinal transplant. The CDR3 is CASSQDRGLAGEETQYF. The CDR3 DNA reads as TGTGCCAGCAGCCAAGACCGAGGACTAGCGGGGGAAGAGACCCAGTACTTC.